Following are 31 T cell receptor beta chains from one sample sequenced in a study of shared clonotypes between healthy human individuals. Sequencing was performed with immunoSEQ multiplex PCR; in TCRdb, only in-frame clones are kept and a portion is missing. Among about 2.1 million clones, just under 95% were seen once, and the ten largest hold 1.5% to 2%. Cells designated naive CD8 were CD45RO-negative and were positively selected for CCR7, with terminally differentiated effector memory CD45RA+ cells excluded. Sample: naive CD8+ T cells from PBMCs. Source of these receptors: a man younger than 30 in good health. Some clones in this sample may be carry-over from other donors' samples.

The chain uses TRBV7-2 and TRBJ2-7, with 10 positions matching TRBD2. From germline, CDR1 is SGHTA and CDR2 FQGNSA. The CDR3 is 14 amino acids. The J segment lost 6 bases and the V segment lost 6 bases, leaving 8 bases of the junction unmatched. The CDR3 region has the DNA TGTGCCAGCAGACCTGGGACTAGCGAATTCGAGCAGTACTTC. Its protein product is CASRPGTSEFEQYF.

V is TRBV6-5 and J is TRBJ2-1; 13 nucleotides match TRBD2. The germline CDR1 and CDR2 sequences are MNHEY and SVGAGI. The CDR3 consists of 16 residues. Unmatched junction bases numbered 2, after V lost 2 bases and J lost 4 bases. The CDR3 spells CASSYLTSGRYNEQFF. Here the CDR3 DNA reads TGTGCCAGCAGTTACCTGACTAGCGGGAGGTACAATGAGCAGTTCTTC.

The sample holds a few counts of this clone. The chain combines TRBV7-9 with TRBJ1-1; D is undetermined. The CDR3 is 12 residues long. The V end was cut by 4 bases, the J end by 8 bases, with 11 bases between. CDR1 is SEHNR, CDR2 FQNEAQ, per germline (reference sequence). CDR3 nucleotides: TGTGCCAGCAGCTGGGCCCGTACCGAAGCTTTCTTT. It yields the protein CASSWARTEAFF.

The chain has TRBV6-6 and TRBJ2-4, with 10 bases matching TRBD2. The CDR3 consists of 14 residues. CDR1 MNHNY and CDR2 SVGAGI come from the germline V gene (reference sequence). V lost 4 bases and J lost 12; bases outside the gene matches: 9. The DNA of the CDR3 is TGTGCCAGCAGTTCCGGACTAGCGGACCCCAATCAGTACTTC. Its protein product is CASSSGLADPNQYF.

This sequence joins TRBV25-1 and TRBJ1-6, with D hard to call. Trimming took off 1 base at V and 7 bases at J, with 11 bases between the two ends. The germline V gene encodes CDR1 MGHDK and CDR2 SYGVNS. The CDR3 loop spans 15 amino acids. CDR3 residues: CASSESGLENSPLHF. The DNA of the CDR3 is TGTGCCAGCAGTGAATCAGGTTTGGAGAATTCACCCCTCCACTTT.

This clone was seen a single time. Other DNA sequences of this sample code for an identical CDR3. The V gene is TRBV7-3, the J gene TRBJ2-7; 7 bases map to TRBD2. CDR1 SGHTA and CDR2 FQGTGA come from the germline V gene. Germline trimming cut 1 base from V and 4 bases from J; bases unmatched to any gene: 7. The CDR3 totals 15 residues. The CDR3 DNA sequence: TGTGCCAGCAGCTTAAGGCCTAGCGGAGTGTACGAGCAGTACTTC. Protein sequence: CASSLRPSGVYEQYF. The full variable domain, its missing parts supplied by reference TRBV7-3 and TRBJ2-7, is GAGVSQTPSNKVTEKGKYVELRCDPISGHTALYWYRQSLGQGPEFLIYFQGTGAADDSGLPNDRFFAVRPEGSVSTLKIQRTERGDSAVYLCASSLRPSGVYEQYFGPGTRLTVT.

The chain combines TRBV18 with TRBJ2-7; no firm D call. Trimming cost V 5 bases and J 3 bases, with 20 bases left between them. The CDR3 is 16 residues long. CDR1 is KGHSH and CDR2 is LQKENI in the germline V gene. CDR3 sequence reads: CASSAFAVGRNYEQYF. In nucleotides, the CDR3 is TGTGCCAGCTCAGCCTTTGCCGTCGGGCGGAACTACGAGCAGTACTTC.

The count of this clone is one. V and J are TRBV19 and TRBJ2-5; 12 bases are a match to TRBD1. The germline V gene encodes CDR1 LNHDA and CDR2 SQIVND (reference sequence). Germline trimming cut 5 bases from V and 5 bases from J; bases unmatched to any gene: 6. The CDR3 sequence is 15 residues long. The CDR3 DNA reads as TGTGCCAGTAGTTTGGGACAGGGGGCACGGGAGACCCAGTACTTC. Translating gives CASSLGQGARETQYF.

The genes are TRBV7-2 and TRBJ2-3; 10 nucleotides match TRBD2. The germline V gene encodes CDR1 SGHTA and CDR2 FQGNSA. V lost 4 bases and J lost 3; bases outside the gene matches: 7. CDR3 length: 16 amino acids. DNA for the CDR3: TGTGCCAGCAGCTCACTAGCGGGAACACTGACAGATACGCAGTATTTT. Protein product: CASSSLAGTLTDTQYF.

The chain links TRBV9 to TRBJ2-1; the D gene is possibly TRBD2 (5 bases). This CDR3 spans 17 amino acids. CDR1 is SGDLS and CDR2 is YYNGEE in the germline V gene. Trimming took off 0 bases at V and 1 base at J, with 14 bases between the two ends. The CDR3 DNA reads as TGTGCCAGCAGCGTAGCGGGGTCCTCAGCGTCCTACAATGAGCAGTTCTTC. It yields the protein CASSVAGSSASYNEQFF.

The chain has TRBV9 and TRBJ2-7; the D is unclear. V gave up 3 bases and J gave up 4 bases, with 11 bases separating them. CDR1 and CDR2 (germline): SGDLS, YYNGEE. CDR3 size: 13 residues. The CDR3 protein is CASSGGTEYEQYF. The CDR3 bases are TGTGCCAGCAGCGGCGGTACCGAATACGAGCAGTACTTC.

Concerning this clone itself: Its ends do not fully match the called genes, so a read error is possible. The chain joins TRBV4-1 to TRBJ1-1, with a weak D call TRBD1 (5 bases). This CDR3 comprises 14 residues. In germline, CDR1 is MGHRA, CDR2 YSYEKL. The CDR3 loop reads CASSGEQALTEAFF. The CDR3 nucleotides are TGCGCCAGCAGCGGTGAACAGGCCCTTACTGAGGCTTTCTTT.

This chain uses TRBV7-3 with TRBJ2-7, with D maybe TRBD1 (7 bases). CDR1 is SGHTA, CDR2 FQGTGA, per germline. This CDR3 is 15 amino acids long. V lost 2 bases and J lost 2, with 13 bases in between. This CDR3 reads CASSLDGGTAYEQYF. CDR3 coding DNA: TGTGCCAGCAGCTTAGATGGGGGGACAGCCTACGAGCAGTACTTC.

The rearrangement links TRBV19 to TRBJ1-1, with 7 bases fitting TRBD1. There are 15 residues in the CDR3. The junction had 8 bases not matched to a gene; V was cut back by 2 bases and J by 5 bases. CDR1 and CDR2 from the germline V gene are LNHDA and SQIVND (reference sequence). As DNA, the CDR3 is TGTGCCAGTAGTATAAAAGGAGGGGGCCGGACTGAAGCTTTCTTT. Its protein is CASSIKGGGRTEAFF.

This clone is a singleton in its sample. This chain links TRBV27 with TRBJ2-5, with TRBD2 identical over 10 bases. The CDR3 contains 16 residues. The J segment lost 2 bases and the V segment lost 5 bases, leaving 8 bases of the junction unmatched. Looked up from germline, CDR1 is MNHEY and CDR2 is SMNVEV (reference sequence). The DNA for the CDR3 is TGTGCCAGCAGTCAGATAGCGGGAGGCCGGCAAGAGACCCAGTACTTC. Translation: CASSQIAGGRQETQYF.

The chain joins TRBV19 to TRBJ2-7; the match to TRBD2 covers 11 bases. V was clipped by 4 bases and J by 7 bases; unmatched bases: 9. CDR3 size: 15 residues. Per the germline V gene, CDR1 is LNHDA and CDR2 is SQIVND (reference sequence). The CDR3 DNA follows: TGTGCCAGTAGTACCGGACTAGCGGGCGGGGAGGAGCAGTACTTC. Translating it yields CASSTGLAGGEEQYF.

This chain links TRBV7-3 with TRBJ2-1; 7 nucleotides align to TRBD2. Germline loops: CDR1 SGHTA, CDR2 FQGTGA. The CDR3 is made up of 15 amino acids. V lost 5 bases, J lost 9 bases, and 13 bases stayed unmatched. This CDR3 reads CASSPGGGSVGEQFF. The CDR3, as DNA: TGTGCCAGCAGCCCGGGCGGCGGGAGTGTCGGTGAGCAGTTCTTC.

A remark on this clone: Distinct nucleotide sequences in the sample also encode this CDR3. This chain uses TRBV27 with TRBJ2-7, with a possible D match to TRBD2 (5 bases). Germline CDR1 reads MNHEY; CDR2 reads SMNVEV (reference sequence). This CDR3 is 14 amino acids long. Trimming removed 3 bases from V and 1 base from J, with 10 bases in between. The CDR3 DNA reads as TGTGCCAGCAGTTTGTTTGGCGGGTCCTACGAGCAGTACTTC. It is translated as CASSLFGGSYEQYF.

Only one count was recorded for this clone. One base away lies a much larger clone, so this may be a sequencing read error. Other DNA sequences in the sample encode the same CDR3. The chain links TRBV6-5 to TRBJ2-2; D remains unclear. The CDR3 consists of 12 residues. Trimming left V 6 bases short and J 2 bases short, with 4 bases between. Germline V gives CDR1 MNHEY, CDR2 SVGAGI. The CDR3 region has the DNA TGTGCCAGCAGCCCCAACACCGGGGAGCTGTTTTTT. Amino acids: CASSPNTGELFF.

This rearrangement joins TRBV5-1 to TRBJ1-1; D might be TRBD1 (5 bases). This CDR3 has 14 residues. Germline V gene sequence: CDR1 SGHRS, CDR2 YFSETQ. V shed 3 bases and J shed 5 bases, with 14 bases lying between them. This CDR3 is CASSSGEGRTEAFF. In nucleotides, the CDR3 is TGCGCCAGCAGCTCCGGTGAGGGGAGGACTGAAGCTTTCTTT.

This chain uses TRBV14 with TRBJ1-4; 8 bases fit TRBD1. The germline V gene encodes CDR1 SGHDN and CDR2 FVKESK. After removal of 1 base from V and 16 bases from J, the junction contained 5 bases not matched to a gene. CDR3 length: 12 residues. CDR3 sequence reads: CASSQGRDRPFF. The CDR3 DNA reads as TGTGCCAGCAGCCAAGGAAGGGACAGGCCGTTTTTT.

The CDR3 reads CASMGDFNPRNEQFF. The DNA of the CDR3 is TGCGCCAGCATGGGTGACTTCAACCCGAGGAATGAGCAGTTCTTC. J is TRBJ2-1 and V is TRBV5-1; no definite D call. Germline CDR1 reads SGHRS; CDR2 reads YFSETQ. Trimming took 6 bases from V and 7 from J, leaving 20 bases between them. The CDR3 runs 15 residues.

This rearrangement joins TRBV7-8 to TRBJ2-7, with TRBD1 matching over 9 bases. Germline CDR1 and CDR2: SGHVS and FQNEAQ. V dropped 4 bases and J dropped 5; count of bases not matched to a gene: 0. The CDR3 totals 12 residues. The CDR3 here is CASSWDRDEQYF. The CDR3 region has the DNA TGTGCCAGCAGCTGGGACAGGGACGAGCAGTACTTC.

The genes are TRBV27 and TRBJ2-3; possibly TRBD1 or TRBD2 for D (5 bases each). The CDR3 is 17 residues long. The germline CDR1 and CDR2 sequences are MNHEY and SMNVEV (reference sequence). Trimming stripped 2 bases from V and 6 bases from J, with 21 bases between. In nucleotides, the CDR3 is TGTGCCAGCAGTTTAGGAGTGATGGGGGTAGTAGGGGATACGCAGTATTTT. Translated, it gives CASSLGVMGVVGDTQYF.

V usage is TRBV7-9 and J usage is TRBJ2-2, with 7 bases that match TRBD1. The CDR3 has 14 residues. With V trimmed by 5 bases and J by 1 base, 1 base remained unmatched. Germline CDR1 reads SEHNR; CDR2 reads FQNEAQ (reference sequence). CDR3 DNA sequence: TGTGCCAGCAGCCGGACAGGGAACACCGGGGAGCTGTTTTTT. Residues: CASSRTGNTGELFF.

This chain uses TRBV19 with TRBJ2-7; 11 bases are shared with TRBD2. The V gene end was trimmed by 8 bases and the J gene end by 3 bases; junction bases not matched to a gene: 3. The CDR3 runs to 13 residues. Germline V gene sequence: CDR1 LNHDA, CDR2 SQIVND (reference sequence). Here the CDR3 reads CASSGLADYEQYF. Here the CDR3 DNA reads TGTGCCAGTTCGGGACTAGCGGACTACGAGCAGTACTTC.

The V call is TRBV27, the J call TRBJ1-2, with D possibly being TRBD1 (6 bases). The CDR3 contains 15 residues. Between the trimmed V and J ends, which lost 0 bases and 8 bases, there was a span of 16 bases. Looked up from germline, CDR1 is MNHEY and CDR2 is SMNVEV (reference sequence). The DNA for the CDR3 is TGTGCCAGCAGTTTATCAGCGGGGGCGGGCGTGGGCTACACCTTC. Translating it yields CASSLSAGAGVGYTF.

The chain recombines TRBV2 with TRBJ2-7; no reliable D call. CDR1 and CDR2 (germline): SNHLY, FYNNEI. The CDR3 is 15 amino acids. Trimming took 3 bases from V and 2 from J, leaving 14 bases between them. CDR3 DNA sequence: TGTGCCAGCAGTGATAAGGAAGGGTACCCCTACGAGCAGTACTTC. It translates to CASSDKEGYPYEQYF.

V and J are TRBV5-1 and TRBJ2-1; D is perhaps TRBD1 (8 bases). Germline V CDR1 and CDR2: SGHRS, YFSETQ. This CDR3 spans 15 amino acids. V lost 2 bases to trimming and J lost 5 bases, with 14 bases between them. CDR3 DNA sequence: TGCGCCAGCAGCTTCGGACAGGGAGGGCACAATGAGCAGTTCTTC. Translating gives CASSFGQGGHNEQFF.

This clone was picked up a small number of times. The chain employs TRBV25-1 and TRBJ1-5; D perhaps matches TRBD1 (5 bases). Trimming took 3 bases from V and 0 from J, leaving 9 bases between them. CDR1 and CDR2 (germline): MGHDK, SYGVNS. The CDR3 is made up of 15 amino acids. CDR3 protein: CASSDLRDSNQPQHF. The CDR3 nucleotides are TGTGCCAGCAGTGATCTCAGGGATAGCAATCAGCCCCAGCATTTT.

The chain links TRBV15 to TRBJ2-7; D is possibly TRBD2 (5 bases). The CDR3 covers 13 residues. V lost 5 bases, J lost 2 bases, and 10 bases lay in between. Germline CDR1 reads LNHNV; CDR2 reads YYDKDF (reference sequence). The CDR3 coding sequence is TGTGCCACCAGCCCGGACTTCACCTACGAGCAGTACTTC. It yields the protein CATSPDFTYEQYF.